This T cell receptor beta chain was identified in a study of graft-versus-host responses after intestinal transplantation. Study results and caveats: GvH clones turned up in recipient marrow; some had shown up first in ileum or blood.

With regard to this clone: Its target is unknown.

Generated by immunoSEQ multiplex PCR, the TCRdb table keeps only in-frame clones and is missing some. The sample records tens of thousands of clones, about 90% being singletons. CDR1 is LGHNA, CDR2 YNFKEQ, per germline. The CDR3 totals 13 residues. The V and J ends lost 2 bases and 13 bases, in that order; junction bases with no gene match: 4. This sequence was found in a human donor who received an intestinal transplant. The V and J genes are TRBV4-2 and TRBJ2-5, with TRBD2 matching over 13 bases. Specimen: unstimulated CD4+ T cells sorted from spleen or lymph node cells, collected before intestinal transplant. Here the CDR3 DNA reads TGTGCCAGCAGCCAAACTAGCGGGGGGGATGTGTACTTC. Translated: CASSQTSGGDVYF.